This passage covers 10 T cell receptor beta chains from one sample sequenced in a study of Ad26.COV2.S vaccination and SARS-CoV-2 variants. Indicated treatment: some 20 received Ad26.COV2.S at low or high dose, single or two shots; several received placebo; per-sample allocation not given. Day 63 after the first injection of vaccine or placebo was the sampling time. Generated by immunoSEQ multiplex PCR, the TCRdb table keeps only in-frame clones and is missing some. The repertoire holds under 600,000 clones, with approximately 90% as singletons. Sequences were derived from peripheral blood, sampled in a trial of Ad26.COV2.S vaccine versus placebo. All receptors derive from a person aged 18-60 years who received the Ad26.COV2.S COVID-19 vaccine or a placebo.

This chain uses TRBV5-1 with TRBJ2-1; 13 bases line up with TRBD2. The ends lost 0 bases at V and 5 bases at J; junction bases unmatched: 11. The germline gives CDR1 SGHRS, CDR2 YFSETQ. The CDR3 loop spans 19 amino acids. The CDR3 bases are TGCGCCAGCAGCTTGGGACTAGCGGGAGGCCCCCGTGTCCACAATGAGCAGTTCTTC. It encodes CASSLGLAGGPRVHNEQFF.

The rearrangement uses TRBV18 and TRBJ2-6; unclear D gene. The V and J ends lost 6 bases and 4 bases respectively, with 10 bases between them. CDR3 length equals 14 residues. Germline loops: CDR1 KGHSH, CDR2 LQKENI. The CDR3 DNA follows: TGTGCCAGCTCTCCCCTTGACGGGGCCAACGTCCTGACTTTC. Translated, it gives CASSPLDGANVLTF.

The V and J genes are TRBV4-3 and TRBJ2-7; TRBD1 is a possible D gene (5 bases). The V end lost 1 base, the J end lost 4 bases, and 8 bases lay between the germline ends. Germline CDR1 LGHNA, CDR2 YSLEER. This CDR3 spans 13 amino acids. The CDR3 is CASSQGTQYEQYF. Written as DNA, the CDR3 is TGCGCCAGCAGCCAAGGGACACAATACGAGCAGTACTTC.

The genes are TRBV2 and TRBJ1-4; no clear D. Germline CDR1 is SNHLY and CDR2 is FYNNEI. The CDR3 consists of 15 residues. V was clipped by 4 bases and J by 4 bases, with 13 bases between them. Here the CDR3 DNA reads TGTGCCAGCAGTGCCCGGGCGAACTATAATGAAAAACTGTTTTTT. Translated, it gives CASSARANYNEKLFF.

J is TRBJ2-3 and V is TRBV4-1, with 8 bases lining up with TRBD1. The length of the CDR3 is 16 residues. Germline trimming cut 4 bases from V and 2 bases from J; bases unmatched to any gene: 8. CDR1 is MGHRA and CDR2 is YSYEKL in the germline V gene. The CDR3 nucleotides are TGCGCCAGCAGCCGCGAGGGGGGACAGGTCACAGATACGCAGTATTTT. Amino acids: CASSREGGQVTDTQYF.

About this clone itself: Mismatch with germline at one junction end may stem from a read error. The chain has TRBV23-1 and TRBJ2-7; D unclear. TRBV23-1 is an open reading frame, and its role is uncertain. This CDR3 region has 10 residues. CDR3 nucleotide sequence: TGCGCCAGCAGTCAGTCCCCCTTGGTCTTC. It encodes CASSQSPLVF.

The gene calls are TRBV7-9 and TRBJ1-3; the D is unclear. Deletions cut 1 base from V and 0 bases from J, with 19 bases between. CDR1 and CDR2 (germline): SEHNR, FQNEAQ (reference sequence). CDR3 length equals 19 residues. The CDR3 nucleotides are TGTGCCAGCAGCTTAGTTCCGCTCCGGGGTCTAAGCTCTGGAAACACCATATATTTT. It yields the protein CASSLVPLRGLSSGNTIYF.

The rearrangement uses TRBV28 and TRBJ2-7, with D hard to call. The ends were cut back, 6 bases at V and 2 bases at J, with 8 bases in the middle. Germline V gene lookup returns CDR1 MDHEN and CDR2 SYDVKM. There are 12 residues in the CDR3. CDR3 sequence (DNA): TGTGCCAGCAGGGGCAGTGCCTACGAGCAGTACTTC. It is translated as CASRGSAYEQYF.

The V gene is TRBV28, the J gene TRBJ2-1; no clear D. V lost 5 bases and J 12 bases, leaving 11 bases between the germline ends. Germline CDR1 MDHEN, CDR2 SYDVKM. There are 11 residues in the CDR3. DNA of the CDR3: TGTGCCAGCAGTATGTATCAAAGGCAGTTCTTC. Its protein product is CASSMYQRQFF.

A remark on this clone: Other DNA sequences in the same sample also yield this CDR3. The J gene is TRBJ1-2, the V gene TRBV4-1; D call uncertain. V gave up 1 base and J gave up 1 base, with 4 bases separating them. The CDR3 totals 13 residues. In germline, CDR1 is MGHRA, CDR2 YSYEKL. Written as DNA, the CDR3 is TGCGCCAGCAGCCAAGGCGGTAACTATGGCTACACCTTC. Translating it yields CASSQGGNYGYTF.